This T cell receptor beta chain is drawn from a study of identical twins. Study results and limitations: One should note that invariant MAIT and iNKT cells could partly confound zero-insertion analyses.

This clonotype was counted between two and nine times. Its specificity is unknown. Template switching added a universal primer binding site, and final cDNA carried unique molecular identifiers. TCRdb itself ran the 5' RACE reads through MiXCR, one entry per CDR3 protein. The sample holds about 340,000 distinct CDR3 sequences, 12% seen once. The CDR3 has 12 residues. The V end was cut by 4 bases, the J end by 10 bases, with 13 bases between. Germline V CDR1 and CDR2: LGHDT, YNNKEL (reference sequence). These same data were also listed under a study on yellow fever vaccine responses in identical twins.

The chain couples TRBV3-1 to TRBJ1-1, with D maybe TRBD1 (5 bases). Sequenced material: CD8+ T cells sorted from blood. This sequence was found in a woman between 18 and 29 years old in good health. DNA for the CDR3: TGTGCCAGCAGCCGCGGCAGGGTGGGAGCTTTCTTT. Amino acids: CASSRGRVGAFF.